Presented here are 19 T cell receptor beta chains from one specimen sequenced in a study of blood T cells in healthy people across ages. A second roughly 7 to 11 cycle PCR used barcoded and J-beta primers. Each CDR3 protein gets one entry after TCRdb re-called the 5' RACE reads with MiXCR. The table lists 800,000 to 1,300,000 distinct CDR3 sequences, around 27% of them singletons, with approximately 0.79% in the top ten. The same sample was also used in a study of T cells of mothers and their children.

The sequenced material came from blood. These TCRs come from a girl between 2 and 10 years old in good health.

J is TRBJ2-2 and V is TRBV7-2; D is unresolved. CDR1 is SGHTA, CDR2 FQGNSA, per germline. The CDR3 contains 13 residues. The ends were cut back, 6 bases at V and 8 bases at J, with 13 bases in the middle. The CDR3 coding sequence is TGTGCCAGCAGGAAGCAGGAAAGTGGGGAGCTGTTTTTT. Translation: CASRKQESGELFF. Drawing the rest from reference TRBV7-2 and TRBJ2-2, the complete variable domain is GAGVSQSPSNKVTEKGKDVELRCDPISGHTALYWYRQSLGQGLEFLIYFQGNSAPDKSGLPSDRFSAERTGGSVSTLTIQRTQQEDSAVYLCASRKQESGELFFGEGSRLTVL.

This chain uses TRBV7-8 with TRBJ2-2; D not certain. Germline CDR1 SGHVS, CDR2 FQNEAQ. V shed 2 bases and J shed 7 bases, with 8 bases lying between them. The CDR3 length is 13 residues. In nucleotides, the CDR3 is TGTGCCAGCAGCTTAAATTCGGGCGGGGAGCTGTTTTTT. Translation gives CASSLNSGGELFF. Based on the CDR3 plus reference TRBV7-8 and TRBJ2-2, the full variable domain is GAGVSQSPRYKVAKRGQDVALRCDPISGHVSLFWYQQALGQGPEFLTYFQNEAQLDKSGLPSDRFFAERPEGSVSTLKIQRTQQEDSAVYLCASSLNSGGELFFGEGSRLTVL.

This clonotype has only a few counts. The rearrangement links TRBV20-1 to TRBJ2-5; 9 bases fit TRBD2. This CDR3 has 17 residues. V trimming: 6 bases; J trimming: 5 bases; junction bases outside the gene matches: 19. Looked up from germline, CDR1 is DFQATT and CDR2 is SNEGSKA (reference sequence). CDR3: CSATGGTGTSYRETQYF. The CDR3 nucleotides read TGCAGTGCCACGGGAGGAACCGGGACTAGCTATCGGGAGACCCAGTACTTC.

On this clonotype: Since no conserved phenylalanine or tryptophan closes the CDR3, a read error is the likely cause. Because the CDR3's place on the DNA is in doubt, the DNA is left out and the CDR3 is given as listed by TCRdb. The CDR3: CASSLETPHNEQLL. This chain links TRBV5-1 with TRBJ2-1. The CDR3 is 14 amino acids in total, end residues counted. Germline-derived CDR1 and CDR2 are SGHRS and YFSETQ.

This clonotype was recorded a few times. This chain uses TRBV27 with TRBJ1-1; 9 bases fit TRBD1. Germline CDR1 is MNHEY and CDR2 is SMNVEV (reference sequence). V was pared by 5 bases and J by 2 bases, with 6 bases of the junction left unmatched. The CDR3 loop spans 15 amino acids. This CDR3 reads CASSSTGGANTEAFF. In DNA, the CDR3 is TGTGCCAGCAGTAGCACAGGGGGCGCAAACACTGAAGCTTTCTTT.

The chain employs TRBV6-6 and TRBJ2-5, with 7 bases aligning to TRBD1. Gene TRBJ2-7 matches the end of the DNA better, so the J call may be wrong. Germline loops: CDR1 MNHNY, CDR2 SVGAGI (reference sequence). This CDR3 comprises 13 residues. CDR3 DNA: TGTGCCACCGATCAAACAGGGGCCTACGAGCAGTACTTC. Translated, it gives CATDQTGAYEQYF.

This clonotype was counted a few times. This CDR3 is CASSLSVWDEQFF. CDR3 DNA: TGTGCCAGCAGTTTATCCGTCTGGGATGAGCAGTTCTTC. The chain uses TRBV27 and TRBJ2-5, with D hard to call. TRBJ2-1 explains the end of the DNA better; the J call may be wrong. The CDR3 is 13 amino acids. Germline-derived CDR1 and CDR2 are MNHEY and SMNVEV (reference sequence).

This clonotype was recorded a few times. The chain carries TRBV4-2 and TRBJ2-7, with 9 bases aligning to TRBD1. Germline assignment: CDR1 LGHNA and CDR2 YNFKEQ. There are 15 residues in the CDR3. V shed 0 bases and J 0 bases; nucleotides not matched to a gene: 0. The CDR3 coding sequence is TGTGCCAGCAGCCAAGAGACAGGGGGCTCCTACGAGCAGTACTTC. Encoded protein: CASSQETGGSYEQYF.

The chain couples TRBV10-3 to TRBJ1-1; D not resolved. This CDR3 is 11 amino acids long. CDR1 and CDR2 (germline): ENHRY, SYGVKD. V was cut by 3 bases and J by 8 bases, with 7 bases left in between. The CDR3 spells CAISDRYEAFF. DNA of the CDR3: TGTGCCATCAGTGACAGATACGAAGCTTTCTTT.

This clonotype turned up a few times. CDR3 in amino acids: CASSFNGALDGETQYF. For the CDR3, the DNA is TGCGCCAGCAGCTTTAACGGGGCTCTCGACGGAGAGACCCAGTACTTC. The chain is built from TRBV5-1 and TRBJ2-5; the D call may be TRBD1 or TRBD2 (5 bases each). This CDR3 contains 16 residues. Between the trimmed V and J ends, which lost 2 bases and 4 bases, there was a span of 18 bases. Germline values: CDR1 SGHRS, CDR2 YFSETQ.

This chain connects TRBV6-5 to TRBJ2-3, with TRBD2 identical over 13 bases. V shed 2 bases, J shed 1 base, and the junction held 6 bases outside the gene matches. CDR1 is MNHEY, CDR2 SVGAGI, per germline. The CDR3 runs to 18 residues. CDR3 in DNA: TGTGCCAGCAGTTACACTATCGGACTAGCGGGGGGCACAGATACGCAGTATTTT. It yields the protein CASSYTIGLAGGTDTQYF.

This clonotype came up a few times. The V call is TRBV12-3 or TRBV12-4, the J call TRBJ1-1; D is possibly TRBD1 (5 bases). The V end lost 5 bases, the J end lost 4 bases, and 11 bases lay between the germline ends. The CDR3 consists of 13 residues. The CDR3 protein is CASSPGLTTEAFF. CDR3 nucleotide sequence: TGTGCCAGCAGTCCAGGGTTAACCACTGAAGCTTTCTTT.

Of note for this clonotype: One end of the junction varies from germline; a read error may be responsible. The chain couples TRBV12-3 or TRBV12-4 to TRBJ2-5, with 10 nucleotides matching TRBD1. With the DNA end fitting TRBJ2-1 better, the J assignment may be wrong. The CDR3 contains 13 residues. The chain's CDR3 is CARSLGQGNEQFF. The CDR3 DNA reads TGTGCCCGCAGTCTGGGACAGGGGAATGAGCAGTTCTTC.

The chain joins TRBV15 to TRBJ2-7; D gene ambiguous. This CDR3 is 13 amino acids long. Trimming shortened V by 0 bases and J by 5 bases, and 8 bases separated the two germline ends. The germline gives CDR1 LNHNV, CDR2 YYDKDF (reference sequence). The CDR3 spells CATSRDYTDEQYF. The CDR3 DNA follows: TGTGCCACCAGCAGAGATTATACTGACGAGCAGTACTTC.

Details on this clonotype: A read error may account for a junction end that differs from germline. This chain joins TRBV7-9 and TRBJ1-2, with D uncertain. The germline V gene has CDR1 SEHNR and CDR2 FQNEAQ (reference sequence). The CDR3 extends over 13 amino acids. In DNA, the CDR3 is TGTGCCAGCAGCTTCGGGGAAAGTATGGCGTTGAACTTC. Amino acid sequence: CASSFGESMALNF.

The genes are TRBV7-2 and TRBJ2-5; 9 nucleotides align to TRBD2. The CDR3 consists of 14 residues. CDR1 is SGHTA and CDR2 is FQGNSA in the germline V gene. The trim removed 1 base at V and 3 bases at J, leaving 0 bases unmatched. CDR3 region: CASSLVAGEETQYF. The CDR3 nucleotides are TGTGCCAGCAGCTTAGTAGCGGGGGAAGAGACCCAGTACTTC. Complete variable domain (other parts from reference TRBV7-2 and TRBJ2-5): GAGVSQSPSNKVTEKGKDVELRCDPISGHTALYWYRQSLGQGLEFLIYFQGNSAPDKSGLPSDRFSAERTGGSVSTLTIQRTQQEDSAVYLCASSLVAGEETQYFGPGTRLLVL.

The rearrangement uses TRBV3-1 and TRBJ2-5, with D unclear. The CDR3 length is 11 residues. The germline gives CDR1 LGHDT, CDR2 YNNKEL (reference sequence). Trimming left V 5 bases short and J 6 bases short, with 7 bases between. The CDR3 DNA is TGTGCCAGCAGCTCCTGGAAGACCCAGTACTTC. Protein: CASSSWKTQYF.

The chain is built from TRBV18 and TRBJ2-5; weak D call: TRBD2 (5 bases). The end of the DNA aligns better with TRBJ2-1, so the J call may be wrong. The germline gives CDR1 KGHSH, CDR2 LQKENI. The length of the CDR3 is 15 residues. The CDR3 loop reads CASSQKRLEEGEQFF. The DNA of the CDR3 is TGTGCCAGCTCACAGAAGCGCCTAGAAGAGGGCGAGCAGTTCTTC.

This clonotype has only a few counts. V and J are TRBV10-3 and TRBJ2-1; possible D gene TRBD1, 5 bases. V lost 0 bases and J lost 7, with 10 bases in between. The length of the CDR3 is 14 residues. CDR1 and CDR2 (germline): ENHRY, SYGVKD. CDR3 nucleotides: TGTGCCATCAGTGAGTCGGGGAAGGGGAATGAGCAGTTCTTC. This gives the protein CAISESGKGNEQFF.